This TCR delta chain was obtained from a study of gamma-delta chains in newborns, infants, children (dated by TCRdb to about 2019). The study in broad terms: According to the title of the study, polyclonal expansion of innate gammadelta T cells immediately after birth is driven by microbial exposure. The study investigated how microbial exposure shaped innate gammadelta T cell populations in human newborns immediately after birth.

The sequencer listed for this sample is Illumina MiSeq. The public reads were reprocessed by TCRdb using CATT, and rows of matching DNA were later combined. The sample records approximately 5,400 delta-chain clones, approximately 17% of which are singletons. The ten largest clones represent 5.2% of the sample. The germline V gene gives CDR1 as TSWWSYY and CDR2 as QGS. The cysteine opens and the phenylalanine closes a CDR3 of 18 amino acids. Only the CDR3 DNA stays, 54 bases, in frame from base 1. Worth noting for this clone: It has no known antigen specificity. One junction end disagrees with the germline gene, perhaps due to a read error.

The clonotype originates from a child who was a newborn, infant or young child, either healthy, febrile or measles-vaccinated (not recorded which). Here the chain combines TRDV1 and TRDJ1; a tentative D call is TRDD3 (5 bases match). Source material: blood. The encoded CDR3 is CALGVDSPPGYNTDKLIF. The nucleotide sequence reads as follows: TGTGCCCTTGGGGTGGATTCGCCACCTGGATATAACACCGATAAACTCATCTTT.